The source of this TCR beta chain is a study of beta chain features in type 1 diabetes. Regarding the study as a whole: Moderate yet significant TCRB CDR3 shortening was seen in Type 1 diabetes patients in all four CD4+ subsets.

About this clone itself: What it binds is not known.

Averaging approximately 110 mL, one heparinised blood draw came from each individual donor. Without exception, sorted populations had purity beyond 95%. The CDR3 is 16 residues long. Trimming took 0 bases from V and 0 from J; bases not matched to a gene: 2. CDR1 SGHTA and CDR2 FQGNSA come from the germline V gene. What was sequenced were expressed TCRB transcripts, since all of the isolated RNA had been reverse transcribed. TCRdb's table, derived via immunoSEQ multiplex PCR, lists solely in-frame clones and lacks some. The repertoire holds 300,000 or so clones, roughly 9% seen once, with 0.9% to 1.1% in the top ten.

The clonotype originates from a man aged 25-45 years with type 1 diabetes. The rearrangement joins TRBV7-2 to TRBJ2-3, with 8 bases identical to TRBD2. The source material was central memory CD4+ T cells from blood. CDR3 loop: CASSLAGTRSTDTQYF. The CDR3 coding sequence is TGTGCCAGCAGCTTAGCCGGGACTAGAAGCACAGATACGCAGTATTTT.